This TCR beta chain was captured by sequencing in a study of blood T cell repertoires in COVID-19. The data were produced by immunoSEQ multiplex PCR, yet TCRdb's version contains in-frame clones alone and is incomplete. This sample yields around 83,000 clones, of which roughly 91% are seen a single time; roughly 13% belongs to the top ten. This clone was detected once. Looked up from germline, CDR1 is MNHEY and CDR2 is SVGAGI. This CDR3 has 14 residues. V was trimmed by 6 bases and J by 2 bases, leaving 14 bases between them. The sequenced material came from peripheral blood. The sequence was obtained from a man aged 65 to 79 with active or convalescent COVID-19. The V gene is TRBV6-5, the J gene TRBJ2-7; D is possibly TRBD2 (5 bases). This CDR3 reads CASRRYGGAYEQYF. The DNA for the CDR3 is TGTGCCAGCAGACGATATGGAGGAGCCTACGAGCAGTACTTC.